The T cell receptor beta chain described here comes from a study of long-term antiretroviral therapy in people with HIV. Germline CDR1 is MNHEY and CDR2 is SMNVEV (reference sequence). The CDR3 extends over 12 amino acids. V lost 6 bases to trimming and J lost 6 bases, with 12 bases between them. A note on this clone: Its cognate antigen is unknown.

Every donor had one or more pre-ART and two or more post-ART PBMC samples. Study-level findings and limits: Pre-ART-expanded clones dominated the repertoire at all time points. Following ART, diversity rose but still fell short of transplant donor controls. From the mid-2000s to the late 2010s, blood was obtained, possibly while participants received older ART regimens.

They ran version v3.0 of the immunoSEQ assay at survey level. Sequenced by immunoSEQ multiplex PCR; TCRdb stores in-frame clones only, minus some. The repertoire holds around 16,000 clones, with around 85% as singletons. This chain links TRBV27 with TRBJ2-7, with D possibly matching TRBD2 (7 bases). The sequence was obtained from a man aged 25 to 45 with HIV. The sequencing used unsorted PBMCs, collected 1.2 to 1.3 years before starting antiretroviral therapy. The CDR3 reads CASRQGGAEQYF. DNA of the CDR3: TGTGCCAGCAGACAGGGAGGGGCCGAGCAGTACTTC.